This T cell receptor (beta chain) is from a study of blood T cells in healthy people across ages. Study-level findings and limits: With age, beta diversity per million T cells declined roughly linearly, significantly by over 35.

The sample providers were healthy Caucasian people from Russia, aged roughly 6 to 90. Every donor provided 7.5 to 10 milliliters of peripheral blood. A second roughly 6 to 12 cycle PCR used barcoded and J-beta primers. All cDNA molecules were each tagged by a template-switch adaptor with 12 random nucleotides. TCRdb re-analysed the 5' RACE reads in MiXCR, keeping a single row per CDR3 protein. The repertoire holds 1.5 million to 2 million distinct CDR3 sequences, around 48% seen once, with around 2.1% in the top ten. A word on this clonotype: Its specificity is unknown.

V was shortened by 1 base and J by 1 base, with 12 bases between the two germline ends. CDR3 length: 16 residues. Germline V lookup: CDR1 SGHNT, CDR2 YENEEA. This chain uses TRBV11-3 with TRBJ2-3; D may be TRBD2 (7 bases). Input material: blood. The clonotype was recovered from a woman aged 40 to 50 in good health. CDR3 bases: TGTGCCAGCAGCTTAGGTCTGCGGGGGCGCACAGATACGCAGTATTTT. Residues: CASSLGLRGRTDTQYF.